This T cell receptor (beta chain) was recovered during a study of vaccination effects on CD4 cells after COVID-19. Germline V gene sequence: CDR1 MNHEY, CDR2 SVGAGI. There are 15 residues in the CDR3. The ends were cut back, 5 bases at V and 4 bases at J, with 14 bases in the middle. Sequencing was performed with immunoSEQ multiplex PCR; in TCRdb, only in-frame clones are kept and a portion is missing. The sample consists of approximately 37,000 clones, about 63% of them appearing once. The authors isolated CD4+ T cells after around 10 days of culture. Two doses of either BNT162b2 or mRNA-1273 were given to each participant. About this clone itself: What it binds is not known.

Notes on the study in general: Few convalescent patients were studied, and early post-infection samples were lacking. Within healthy vaccinees, only 1 of 255 vaccine-induced clones displayed cross-reactivity with common cold coronaviruses.

V gene TRBV6-5 combines with J gene TRBJ1-4, with TRBD1 as a possible D gene (6 bases). Material: CD4+ T cells from PBMCs cultured without peptide, obtained after COVID-19 vaccination. This clonotype was obtained from a human donor who received a COVID-19 vaccine. CDR3 residues: CASSTVSRGNEKLFF. The CDR3, as DNA: TGTGCCAGCAGTACGGTGAGCAGGGGTAATGAAAAACTGTTTTTT.